This TCR beta chain was sequenced in a study of blood T cell repertoires in COVID-19. Study-level background: Samples came from the United States, Italy and Spain, spanning acute and convalescent COVID-19. The cDNA or gDNA used as material had been derived from T cells, B-cell-depleted T cells, or PBMCs.

This CDR3 spans 13 amino acids. V shed 4 bases, J shed 11 bases, and the junction held 8 bases outside the gene matches. Germline V gene sequence: CDR1 MGHRA, CDR2 YSYEKL. As handled by the study authors: How many nucleated cells were present was estimated from reference gene primer amplification. The repertoire was sequenced with immunoSEQ multiplex PCR; TCRdb's copy has only in-frame clones and lacks some. That table furnishes V, J and clone size, whereas the DNA furnished D and trimming. The top ten hold around 3.7% of the sample, which has roughly 290,000 clones, around four fifths seen once. This sequence was found in a woman aged 45-65 years with active or convalescent COVID-19. This rearrangement joins TRBV4-1 to TRBJ1-5; 7 nucleotides agree with TRBD1. Sequences were obtained from peripheral blood. CDR3: CASSRDQGGSQHF. The CDR3 region has the DNA TGCGCCAGCAGCCGAGACCAGGGGGGCTCCCAGCATTTT.